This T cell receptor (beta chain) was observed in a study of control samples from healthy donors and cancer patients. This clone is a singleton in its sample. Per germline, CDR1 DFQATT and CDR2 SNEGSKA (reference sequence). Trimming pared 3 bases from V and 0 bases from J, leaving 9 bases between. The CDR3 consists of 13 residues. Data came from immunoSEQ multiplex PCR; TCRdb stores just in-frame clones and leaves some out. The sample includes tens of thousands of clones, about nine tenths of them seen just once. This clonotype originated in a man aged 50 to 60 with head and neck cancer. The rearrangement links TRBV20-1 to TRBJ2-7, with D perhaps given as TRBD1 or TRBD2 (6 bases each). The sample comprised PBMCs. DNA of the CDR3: TGCAGTGCTAGTACGGGGGCCTCCTACGAGCAGTACTTC. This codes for CSASTGASYEQYF.